This entry concerns a single T cell receptor (beta chain). The antigen remains undetermined. These data belong to a study of T cell responses to AZD1222 COVID-19 vaccine. The CDR3 is made up of 16 amino acids. From germline, CDR1 is SGHDT and CDR2 YYEEEE. Trimming left V 4 bases short and J 2 bases short, with 17 bases between. General observations from the study: As reported, nearly half of all spike-specific TCRs target variant regions that are unmutated. Dominant CD4 TCR responses targeted spike regions 160-218 and 743-854.

Measured with immunoSEQ multiplex PCR; TCRdb has only the in-frame clones, and not every one. Of fewer than 130,000 clones in the sample, roughly nine tenths are singletons; the top ten hold 1.6%. The receptor was isolated from an adult in good health. The V gene is TRBV5-6, the J gene TRBJ2-3; D possibly corresponds to TRBD2 (6 bases). Specimen: peripheral blood, collected on day 0 of AZD1222 vaccination. The DNA of the CDR3 is TGTGCCAGCAGCCTGACCGGGACTCTACCCACAGATACGCAGTATTTT. This codes for CASSLTGTLPTDTQYF.